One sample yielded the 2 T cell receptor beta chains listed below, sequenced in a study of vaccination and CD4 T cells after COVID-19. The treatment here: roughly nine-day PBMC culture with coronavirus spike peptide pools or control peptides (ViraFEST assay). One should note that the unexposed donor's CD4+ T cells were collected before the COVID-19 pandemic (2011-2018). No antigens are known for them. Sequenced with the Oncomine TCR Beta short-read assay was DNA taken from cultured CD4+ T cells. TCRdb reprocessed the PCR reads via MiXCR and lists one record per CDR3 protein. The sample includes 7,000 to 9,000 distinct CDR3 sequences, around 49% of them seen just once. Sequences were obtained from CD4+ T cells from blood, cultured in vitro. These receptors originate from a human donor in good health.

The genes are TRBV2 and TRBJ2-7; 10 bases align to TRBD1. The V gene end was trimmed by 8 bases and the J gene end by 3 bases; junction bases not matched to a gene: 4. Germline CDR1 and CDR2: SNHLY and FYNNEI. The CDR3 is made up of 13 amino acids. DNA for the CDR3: TGTGCCAGCGGGACAGGGGCGGGCTACGAGCAGTACTTC. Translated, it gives CASGTGAGYEQYF.

DNA for the CDR3: TGTGCCAGCAGCCCCTTAGGGACAGGGGGAAGTGGGGCCAACGTCCTGACTTTC. Protein sequence: CASSPLGTGGSGANVLTF. The rearrangement uses TRBV6-2 or TRBV6-3 and TRBJ2-6, with 11 bases identical to TRBD1. Germline V gives CDR1 MNHEY, CDR2 SVGEGT. The junction had 10 bases not matched to a gene; V was cut back by 6 bases and J by 3 bases. The CDR3 spans 18 residues.